These T cell receptor beta chains were read from a single sample in a study of T cell clonotyping in hematopoietic cell transplantation. Data came from immunoSEQ multiplex PCR; TCRdb stores just in-frame clones and leaves some out. The table lists tens of thousands of clones, around 86% of them singletons. The sample in question was peripheral blood mononuclear cells, obtained before stem cell transplant. These receptor sequences come from a man between 60 and 70 years old with biphenotypic leukemia. Some clones in this sample may be carry-over from other donors' samples. Each CDR3 is given with its conserved first and last residue. D genes are given only for firm matches. Clone size is shown for a subset of rows, as once, few, many or a class of expanded clone.

TRBJ2-1 TRBV2 - - 14 CASSAVTVYNEQFF TGTGCCAGCAGTGCAGTTACAGTCTACAATGAGCAGTTCTTC
TRBJ2-7 TRBV30 - - 12 CAWSVGASEQYF TGTGCCTGGAGTGTTGGGGCCTCCGAGCAGTACTTC
TRBJ2-1 TRBV28 - - 15 CASSLPGGLYNEQFF TGTGCCAGCAGTTTACCTGGGGGGCTCTACAATGAGCAGTTCTTC
TRBJ1-2 TRBV2 - - 13 CASSETLGCGYTF TGTGCCAGCAGTGAGACTCTTGGGTGTGGCTACACCTTC
TRBJ1-6 TRBV30 - - 13 CAWSGNHNSPLHF TGTGCCTGGAGCGGCAACCATAATTCACCCCTCCACTTT
TRBJ2-7 TRBV7-9 - - 15 CASSLRGGATYEQYF TGTGCCAGCAGTCTCAGGGGGGGGGCTACCTACGAGCAGTACTTC
TRBJ2-2 TRBV19 - TRBD2 17 CASSRTGLAGVTGELFF TGTGCCAGTAGTAGGACGGGACTAGCGGGAGTCACCGGGGAGCTGTTTTTT
TRBJ2-3 TRBV7-2 - - 15 CASSFPATATDTQYF TGTGCCAGCAGCTTCCCCGCGACAGCCACAGATACGCAGTATTTT
TRBJ1-2 TRBV5-4 - - 13 CASSNRVNDGYTF TGTGCCAGCAGCAACAGGGTAAACGATGGCTACACCTTC
TRBJ2-7 TRBV10-1 - TRBD1 14 CASSDMGQGYEQYF TGCGCCAGCAGTGATATGGGACAGGGCTACGAGCAGTACTTC
TRBJ1-1 TRBV28 - - 11 CASRGNTEAFF TGTGCCAGCAGGGGAAACACTGAAGCTTTCTTT
TRBJ2-2 TRBV29-1 once TRBD2 17 CSVAGTSGRSHTGELFF TGCAGCGTTGCCGGGACTAGCGGGAGAAGTCACACCGGGGAGCTGTTTTTT
TRBJ2-3 TRBV7-8 - TRBD1 15 CASSSDRGSTDTQYF TGTGCCAGCAGCTCTGACAGGGGGAGCACAGATACGCAGTATTTT
TRBJ2-7 TRBV20-1 few - 11 CSAEDGYEQYF TGCAGTGCTGAGGACGGTTACGAGCAGTACTTC
TRBJ2-2 TRBV9 - - 20 CASSVLGYPGQWGNTGELFF TGTGCCAGCAGCGTACTTGGGTACCCTGGACAGTGGGGGAACACCGGGGAGCTGTTTTTT
TRBJ2-7 TRBV9 - - 14 CASSVDRSNYEQYF TGTGCCAGCAGCGTGGACCGGAGTAACTACGAGCAGTACTTC